The 2 T cell receptor beta chains below were found in one sample sequenced in a study of T cell repertoires in cytomegalovirus infection. MiXCR, applied by TCRdb to the reads, yields one record per CDR3 protein. The repertoire holds around 450,000 distinct CDR3 sequences, with about a third as singletons. Sequencing was performed on PBMCs. Source of these receptors: a human donor in good health (CMV status not recorded). Some clones in this sample may be carry-over from other donors' samples.

In its sample, this clonotype was seen a few times. V is TRBV7-6 and J is TRBJ2-1; 10 nucleotides agree with TRBD2. The trim removed 2 bases at V and 10 bases at J, leaving 23 bases unmatched. This CDR3 contains 20 residues. From germline, CDR1 is SGHVS and CDR2 FNYEAQ. The CDR3, as DNA: TGTGCCAGCAGCTTAACTAGCGGGATTGAACGTTTCGGGGGGGGGGACGAGCAGTTCTTC. This codes for CASSLTSGIERFGGGDEQFF. Using reference TRBV7-6 and TRBJ2-1 for the parts outside the CDR3, the full variable domain is GAGVSQSPRYKVTKRGQDVALRCDPISGHVSLYWYRQALGQGPEFLTYFNYEAQQDKSGLPNDRFSAERPEGSISTLTIQRTEQRDSAMYRCASSLTSGIERFGGGDEQFFGPGTRLTVL.

The sample holds a few counts of this clonotype. The chain is built from TRBV7-4 and TRBJ2-7, with D hard to call. Germline V CDR1 and CDR2: SGHVT, SQSDAQ. This CDR3 is built from 12 residues. Trimming removed 5 bases at V and 6 bases at J, with 11 bases between. This CDR3 is CASSLSLIEQYF. CDR3 nucleotide sequence: TGTGCCAGCAGCCTAAGTCTAATCGAGCAGTACTTC.